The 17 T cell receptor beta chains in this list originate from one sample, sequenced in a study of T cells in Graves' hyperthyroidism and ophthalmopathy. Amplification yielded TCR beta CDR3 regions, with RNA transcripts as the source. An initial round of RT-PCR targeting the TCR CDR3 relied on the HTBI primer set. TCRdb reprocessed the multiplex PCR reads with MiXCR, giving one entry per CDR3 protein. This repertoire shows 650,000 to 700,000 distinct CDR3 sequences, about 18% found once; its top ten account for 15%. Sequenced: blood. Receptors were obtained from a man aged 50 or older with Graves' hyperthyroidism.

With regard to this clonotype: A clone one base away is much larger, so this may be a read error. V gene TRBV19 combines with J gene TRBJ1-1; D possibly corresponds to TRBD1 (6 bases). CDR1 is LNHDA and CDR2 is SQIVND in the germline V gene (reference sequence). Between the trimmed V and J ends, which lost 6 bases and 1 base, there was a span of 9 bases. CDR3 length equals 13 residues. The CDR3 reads CASRDSSNTEAFF. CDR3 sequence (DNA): TGTGCCAGTAGGGACAGTTCGAACACTGAAGCTTTCTTT.

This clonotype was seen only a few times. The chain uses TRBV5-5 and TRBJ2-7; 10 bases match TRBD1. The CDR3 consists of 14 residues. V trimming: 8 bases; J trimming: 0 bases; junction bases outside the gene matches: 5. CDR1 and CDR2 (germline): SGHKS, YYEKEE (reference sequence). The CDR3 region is CASRGQGVSYEQYF. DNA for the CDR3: TGTGCCAGTCGCGGACAGGGGGTCTCCTACGAGCAGTACTTC.

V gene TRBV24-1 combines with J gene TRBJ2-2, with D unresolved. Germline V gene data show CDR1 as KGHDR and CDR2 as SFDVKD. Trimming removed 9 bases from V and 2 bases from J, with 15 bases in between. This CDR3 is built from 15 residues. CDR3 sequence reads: CATRTGGANTGELFF. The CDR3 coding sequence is TGTGCCACCCGCACCGGCGGAGCCAACACCGGGGAGCTGTTTTTT.

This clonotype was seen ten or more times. CDR3 in amino acids: CASNPEPGSSYEQYF. CDR3 bases: TGTGCCAGCAACCCAGAGCCAGGGTCCTCCTACGAGCAGTACTTC. This sequence joins TRBV28 and TRBJ2-7; D possibly corresponds to TRBD1 (5 bases). There are 15 residues in the CDR3. V shed 7 bases and J shed 0 bases, with 16 bases lying between them. Germline V gene data show CDR1 as MDHEN and CDR2 as SYDVKM.

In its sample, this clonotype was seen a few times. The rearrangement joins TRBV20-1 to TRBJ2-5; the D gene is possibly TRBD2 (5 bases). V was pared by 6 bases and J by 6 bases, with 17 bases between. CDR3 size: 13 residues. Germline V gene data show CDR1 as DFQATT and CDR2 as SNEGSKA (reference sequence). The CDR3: CSAKKSGLQTQYF. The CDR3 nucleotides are TGCAGTGCGAAAAAGTCGGGGTTGCAGACCCAGTACTTC.

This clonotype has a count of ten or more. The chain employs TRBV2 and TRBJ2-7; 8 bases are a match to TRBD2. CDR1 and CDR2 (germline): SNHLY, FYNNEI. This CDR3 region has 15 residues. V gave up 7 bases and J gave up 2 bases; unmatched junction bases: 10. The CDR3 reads CASTLETSGTYEQYF. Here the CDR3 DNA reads TGTGCCAGCACCCTGGAAACTAGCGGAACCTACGAGCAGTACTTC.

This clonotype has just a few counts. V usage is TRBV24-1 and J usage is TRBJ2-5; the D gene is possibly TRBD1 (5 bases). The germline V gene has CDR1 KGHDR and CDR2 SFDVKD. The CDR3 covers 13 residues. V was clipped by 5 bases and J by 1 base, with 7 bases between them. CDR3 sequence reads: CATSGRAQETQYF. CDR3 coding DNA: TGTGCCACCAGTGGCAGGGCCCAAGAGACCCAGTACTTC.

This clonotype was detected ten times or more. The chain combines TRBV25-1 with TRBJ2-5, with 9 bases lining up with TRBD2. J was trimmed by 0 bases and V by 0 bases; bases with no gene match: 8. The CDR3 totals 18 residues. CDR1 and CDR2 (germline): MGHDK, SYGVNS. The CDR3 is CASSEYRAGGPHQETQYF. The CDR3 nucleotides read TGTGCCAGCAGTGAATATAGGGCGGGAGGGCCCCACCAAGAGACCCAGTACTTC.

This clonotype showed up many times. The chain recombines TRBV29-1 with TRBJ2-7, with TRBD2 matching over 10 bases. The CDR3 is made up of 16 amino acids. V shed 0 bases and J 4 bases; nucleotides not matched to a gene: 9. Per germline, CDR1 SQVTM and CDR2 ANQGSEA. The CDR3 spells CSVEEPLAGAEYEQYF. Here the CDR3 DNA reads TGCAGCGTTGAAGAGCCCCTAGCGGGAGCAGAATACGAGCAGTACTTC.

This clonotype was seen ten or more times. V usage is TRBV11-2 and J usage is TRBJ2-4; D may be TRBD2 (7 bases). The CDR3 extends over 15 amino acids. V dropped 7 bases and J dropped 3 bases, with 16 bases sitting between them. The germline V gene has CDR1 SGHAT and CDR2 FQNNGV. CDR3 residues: CASNSYREGKNIQYF. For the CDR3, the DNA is TGTGCCAGCAACTCGTACAGGGAGGGCAAAAACATTCAGTACTTC.

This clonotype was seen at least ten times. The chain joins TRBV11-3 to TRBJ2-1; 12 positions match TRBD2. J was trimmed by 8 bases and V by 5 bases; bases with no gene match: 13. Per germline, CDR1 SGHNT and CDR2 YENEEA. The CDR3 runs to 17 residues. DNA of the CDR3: TGTGCCAGCAGCCGACGTGCTGGGACTAGCGGGCTGGATGAGCAGTTCTTC. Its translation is CASSRRAGTSGLDEQFF.

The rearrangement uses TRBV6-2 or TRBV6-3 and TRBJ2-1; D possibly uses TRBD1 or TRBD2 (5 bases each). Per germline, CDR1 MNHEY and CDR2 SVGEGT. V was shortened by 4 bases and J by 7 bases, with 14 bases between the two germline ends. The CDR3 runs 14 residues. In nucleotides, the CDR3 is TGTGCCAGCAGTTCCTCAATGGGGGATAATGAGCAGTTCTTC. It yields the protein CASSSSMGDNEQFF.

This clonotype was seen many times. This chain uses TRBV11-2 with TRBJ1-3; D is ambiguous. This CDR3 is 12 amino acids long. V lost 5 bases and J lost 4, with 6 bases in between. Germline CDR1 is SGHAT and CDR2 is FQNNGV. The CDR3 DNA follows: TGTGCCAGCAGCCTTACCGGAAACACCATATATTTT. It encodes CASSLTGNTIYF.

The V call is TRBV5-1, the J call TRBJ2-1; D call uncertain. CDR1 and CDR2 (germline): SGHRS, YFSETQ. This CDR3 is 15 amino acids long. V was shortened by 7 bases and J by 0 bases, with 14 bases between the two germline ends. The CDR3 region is CASHPVDSSYNEQFF. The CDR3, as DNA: TGCGCCAGCCACCCTGTAGATTCCTCCTACAATGAGCAGTTCTTC.

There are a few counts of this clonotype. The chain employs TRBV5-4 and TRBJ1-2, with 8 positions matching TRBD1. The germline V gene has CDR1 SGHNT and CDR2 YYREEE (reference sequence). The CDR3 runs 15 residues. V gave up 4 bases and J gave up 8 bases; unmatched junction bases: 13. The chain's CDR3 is CASSHTGQGITGYTF. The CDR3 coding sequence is TGTGCCAGCAGCCACACTGGACAGGGCATTACGGGCTACACCTTC.

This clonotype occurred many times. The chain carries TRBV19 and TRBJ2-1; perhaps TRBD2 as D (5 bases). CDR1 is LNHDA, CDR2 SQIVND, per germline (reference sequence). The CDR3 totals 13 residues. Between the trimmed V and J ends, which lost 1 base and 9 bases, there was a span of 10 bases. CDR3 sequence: CASSIVGAVEQFF. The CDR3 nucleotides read TGTGCCAGTAGTATAGTGGGAGCTGTTGAGCAGTTCTTC.

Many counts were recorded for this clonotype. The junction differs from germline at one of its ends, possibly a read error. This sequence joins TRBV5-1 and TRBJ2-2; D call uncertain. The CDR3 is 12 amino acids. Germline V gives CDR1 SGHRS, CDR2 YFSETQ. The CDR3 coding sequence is TGTGCCAGCAGTTTGGACACCGGGGAGCTGTTTTTT. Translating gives CASSLDTGELFF. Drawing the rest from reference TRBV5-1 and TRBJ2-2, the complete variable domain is KAGVTQTPRYLIKTRGQQVTLSCSPISGHRSVSWYQQTPGQGLQFLFEYFSETQRNKGNFPGRFSGRQFSNSRSEMNVSTLELGDSALYLCASSLDTGELFFGEGSRLTVL.